The 21 T cell receptor beta chains below all came from one sample that was sequenced in a study of siplizumab effects on memory and regulatory T cells. Profiling relied on immunoSEQ multiplex PCR, and the TCRdb table lists in-frame clones only, not all of them. The data hold approximately 100,000 clones, with just over 90% observed a single time. Sequenced input: non-Treg CD4+ T cells sorted from blood. The source of these receptors is a human donor in good health.

The table lists this clone with a count of one. The chain links TRBV18 to TRBJ2-1; TRBD1 might be the D (5 bases). Germline V lookup: CDR1 KGHSH, CDR2 LQKENI. The CDR3 has 12 residues. V was cut by 6 bases and J by 8 bases, with 11 bases left in between. CDR3 amino acids: CASSLIQDEQFF. The DNA of the CDR3 is TGTGCCAGCTCGCTTATACAGGATGAGCAGTTCTTC.

This rearrangement joins TRBV19 to TRBJ1-3; D might be TRBD1 (6 bases). The V gene's germline CDR1 is LNHDA and CDR2 SQIVND (reference sequence). CDR3 size: 14 residues. V was pared by 3 bases and J by 3 bases, with 9 bases between. For the CDR3, the DNA is TGTGCCAGTAGTATGGGGACAAATGGAAACACCATATATTTT. Its protein is CASSMGTNGNTIYF.

This clone was detected only a few times. The J gene is TRBJ1-6, the V gene TRBV27; no firm D call. Germline lookup yields CDR1 MNHEY and CDR2 SMNVEV (reference sequence). This CDR3 region has 11 residues. The germline V and J ends were trimmed by 7 bases and 6 bases, with 4 bases remaining between them. The CDR3 DNA reads as TGTGCCAGCACCGCTAATTCACCCCTCCACTTT. Translated: CASTANSPLHF.

The chain combines TRBV20-1 with TRBJ1-2; no firm D call. This CDR3 is 9 amino acids long. The germline V and J ends were trimmed by 6 bases and 9 bases, with 8 bases remaining between them. The germline gives CDR1 DFQATT, CDR2 SNEGSKA (reference sequence). The CDR3 region is CSAMPSYTF. For the CDR3, the DNA is TGCAGTGCCATGCCCAGCTACACCTTC.

CDR3 DNA sequence: TGTGCTAGTGGTCATGGGGGCAAACAAGAGACCCAGTACTTC. It specifies CASGHGGKQETQYF. The chain joins TRBV12-5 to TRBJ2-5, with TRBD1 as a possible D gene (6 bases). The CDR3 loop spans 14 amino acids. Germline CDR1 LGHNT, CDR2 FRNRAP. Trimming took 5 bases from V and 2 from J, leaving 12 bases between them.

This chain links TRBV18 with TRBJ2-5, with D unresolved. The V gene's germline CDR1 is KGHSH and CDR2 LQKENI. Between the trimmed V and J ends, which lost 4 bases and 2 bases, there was a span of 2 bases. The CDR3 runs to 11 residues. The CDR3 DNA is TGTGCCAGCTCACGTCAAGAGACCCAGTACTTC. Its protein is CASSRQETQYF.

The chain uses TRBV19 and TRBJ1-5; unclear D gene. V shed 3 bases and J shed 4 bases, with 7 bases lying between them. Germline V gene sequence: CDR1 LNHDA, CDR2 SQIVND (reference sequence). The CDR3 has 13 amino acids. The chain's CDR3 is CASSITDNQPQHF. For the CDR3, the DNA is TGTGCCAGTAGTATCACAGATAATCAGCCCCAGCATTTT.

The chain links TRBV7-2 to TRBJ1-6; D is perhaps TRBD1 (6 bases). V was shortened by 2 bases and J by 7 bases, with 9 bases between the two germline ends. The CDR3 covers 14 residues. The germline V gene has CDR1 SGHTA and CDR2 FQGNSA. The CDR3 DNA reads TGTGCCAGCAGCTTATGGGACACCAATTCACCCCTCCACTTT. It yields the protein CASSLWDTNSPLHF.

The gene calls are TRBV28 and TRBJ2-7; D ambiguous. CDR1 and CDR2 from the germline V gene are MDHEN and SYDVKM. V was shortened by 3 bases and J by 3 bases, with 12 bases between the two germline ends. The CDR3 has 14 amino acids. The CDR3 protein is CASSFPIRSYEQYF. The CDR3 DNA is TGTGCCAGCAGTTTCCCAATTAGGAGCTACGAGCAGTACTTC.

This chain links TRBV11-2 with TRBJ1-2; 10 bases line up with TRBD1. CDR1 SGHAT and CDR2 FQNNGV come from the germline V gene. This CDR3 has 15 residues. The junction had 7 bases not matched to a gene; V was cut back by 5 bases and J by 4 bases. The CDR3: CASSVDRGLSYGYTF. The DNA for the CDR3 is TGTGCCAGCAGCGTCGACAGGGGGCTGAGCTATGGCTACACCTTC.

The rearrangement links TRBV5-1 to TRBJ1-5; 10 bases map to TRBD1. The CDR3 totals 14 residues. V lost 4 bases to trimming and J lost 5 bases; unmatched junction nucleotides: 3. Germline CDR1 is SGHRS and CDR2 is YFSETQ. The CDR3 DNA reads TGCGCCAGCAGCGCGACAGGGGGCGATCAGCCCCAGCATTTT. Translating gives CASSATGGDQPQHF.

This chain uses TRBV4-1 with TRBJ2-4; no clear D gene. The ends were cut back, 0 bases at V and 7 bases at J, with 10 bases in the middle. The CDR3 extends over 14 amino acids. CDR1 and CDR2 from the germline V gene are MGHRA and YSYEKL. The DNA of the CDR3 is TGCGCCAGCAGCCAAGATGTAGATACCAACATTCAGTACTTC. The encoded protein is CASSQDVDTNIQYF.

The chain has TRBV7-9 and TRBJ1-5, with D possibly being TRBD1 (5 bases). Trimming cost V 5 bases and J 2 bases, with 13 bases left between them. Germline CDR1 and CDR2: SEHNR and FQNEAQ (reference sequence). This CDR3 is 15 amino acids long. The CDR3 coding sequence is TGTGCCAGCAGCCCATTTGGAGGGGGCAATCAGCCCCAGCATTTT. Protein sequence: CASSPFGGGNQPQHF.

V is TRBV7-9 and J is TRBJ1-5; weak D call: TRBD1 (5 bases). Germline lookup yields CDR1 SEHNR and CDR2 FQNEAQ (reference sequence). CDR3 length: 15 residues. V shed 0 bases and J shed 6 bases, with 12 bases lying between them. The CDR3 sequence is CASSLAGGGVQPQHF. CDR3 nucleotides: TGTGCCAGCAGCTTAGCCGGGGGAGGGGTTCAGCCCCAGCATTTT.

J is TRBJ1-4 and V is TRBV29-1; 8 positions agree with TRBD1. This CDR3 is built from 15 residues. The germline CDR1 and CDR2 sequences are SQVTM and ANQGSEA. Unmatched junction bases numbered 10, after V lost 6 bases and J lost 4 bases. In DNA form, the CDR3 reads TGCAGCGTCGCTACCTCAGACAGGGGTAATGAAAAACTGTTTTTT. Its translation is CSVATSDRGNEKLFF. Drawing the rest from reference TRBV29-1 and TRBJ1-4, the complete variable domain is SAVISQKPSRDICQRGTSLTIQCQVDSQVTMMFWYRQQPGQSLTLIATANQGSEATYESGFVIDKFPISRPNLTFSTLTVSNMSPEDSSIYLCSVATSDRGNEKLFFGSGTQLSVL.

The CDR3 protein is CASTATSGAEQFF. CDR3 DNA sequence: TGCGCCAGCACCGCGACTAGCGGGGCAGAGCAGTTCTTC. V usage is TRBV10-1 and J usage is TRBJ2-1; 11 nucleotides agree with TRBD2. The V segment lost 7 bases and the J segment 10 bases; nucleotides outside the gene matches: 6. CDR1 WNHNN and CDR2 SYGVQD come from the germline V gene (reference sequence). The CDR3 is 13 residues long.

This chain uses TRBV5-6 with TRBJ1-4; D call uncertain. With 0 bases removed from V and 8 bases from J, the gap between germline ends came to 14 bases. The CDR3 covers 15 residues. CDR1 SGHDT and CDR2 YYEEEE come from the germline V gene. The CDR3, as DNA: TGTGCCAGCAGCTTGGTTTCTGGGATCCGCGAAAAACTGTTTTTT. It is translated as CASSLVSGIREKLFF.

The rearrangement links TRBV5-8 to TRBJ2-7, with D hard to call. There are 14 residues in the CDR3. V was pared by 0 bases and J by 2 bases, with 9 bases between. The germline CDR1 and CDR2 sequences are SGHTS and YDEGEE. The CDR3 reads CASSLDSLTYEQYF. The DNA of the CDR3 is TGTGCCAGCAGCTTGGACAGTTTAACCTACGAGCAGTACTTC.

V gene TRBV28 combines with J gene TRBJ2-3; TRBD2 matches at 7 bases. Trimming took 5 bases from V and 2 from J; bases not matched to a gene: 4. Germline values: CDR1 MDHEN, CDR2 SYDVKM. CDR3 length: 14 amino acids. CDR3 sequence: CASSGRAHTDTQYF. The CDR3 DNA reads as TGTGCCAGCAGTGGGAGGGCCCACACAGATACGCAGTATTTT.

The chain has TRBV2 and TRBJ2-5; D unresolved. V was trimmed by 10 bases and J by 8 bases, leaving 17 bases between them. This CDR3 has 12 amino acids. Germline V lookup: CDR1 SNHLY, CDR2 FYNNEI. The CDR3 coding sequence is TGTGCCATCAAAATGGAACTTTTCACCCAGTACTTC. This codes for CAIKMELFTQYF.

This chain uses TRBV7-9 with TRBJ1-1, with D maybe TRBD1 (5 bases). Looked up from germline, CDR1 is SEHNR and CDR2 is FQNEAQ (reference sequence). This CDR3 has 13 amino acids. The ends were cut back, 6 bases at V and 4 bases at J, with 12 bases in the middle. The CDR3 coding sequence is TGTGCCAGCAGGTCGACAGCGAGCACTGAAGCTTTCTTT. Translation: CASRSTASTEAFF.